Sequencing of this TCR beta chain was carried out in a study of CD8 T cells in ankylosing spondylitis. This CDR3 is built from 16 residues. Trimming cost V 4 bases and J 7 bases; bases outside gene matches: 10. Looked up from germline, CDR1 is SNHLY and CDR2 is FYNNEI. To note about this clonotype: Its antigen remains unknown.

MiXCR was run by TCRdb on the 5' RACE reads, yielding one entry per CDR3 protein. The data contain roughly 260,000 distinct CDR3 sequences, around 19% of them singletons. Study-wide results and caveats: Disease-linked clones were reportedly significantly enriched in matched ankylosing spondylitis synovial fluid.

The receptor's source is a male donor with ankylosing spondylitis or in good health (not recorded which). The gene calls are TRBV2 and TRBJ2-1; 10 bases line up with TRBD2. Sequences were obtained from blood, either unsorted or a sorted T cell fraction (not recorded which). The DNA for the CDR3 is TGTGCCAGCAGTGCTCGTCCAGCGGGAGGGGGGAATGAGCAGTTCTTC. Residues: CASSARPAGGGNEQFF.